The rows below give T cell receptor beta chains drawn from one sample of a study of OX40 agonist ivuxolimab in advanced cancers. The repertoire was sequenced with immunoSEQ multiplex PCR; TCRdb's copy has only in-frame clones and lacks some. The data contain over 65,000 clones, approximately 80% of them singletons. Sequencing used CD4+ or CD8+ T cells sorted from blood, obtained in a trial of the OX40 agonist ivuxolimab. All receptors come from an adult with an advanced solid tumor such as melanoma, head and neck, liver or kidney cancer. CDR3s include the opening cysteine and the closing phenylalanine or tryptophan. The D gene is left open where the match is weak. Clone size is given for some rows only: seen once, a few or many times, or a class if the clone is expanded.

V	size	J	D	CDR3	DNA
TRBV7-8	.	TRBJ2-7	TRBD2	CASTLSSGFSYEQYF	TGTGCCAGCACCCTATCTAGCGGATTCTCCTACGAGCAGTACTTC
TRBV5-5	.	TRBJ2-1	.	CASRTAGTTYNEQFF	TGTGCCAGCAGGACCGCCGGGACAACCTACAATGAGCAGTTCTTC
TRBV9	.	TRBJ1-4	TRBD1	CASSRQGTNEKLFF	TGTGCCAGCAGCCGACAGGGAACTAATGAAAAACTGTTTTTT
TRBV6-4	few	TRBJ1-6	TRBD1	CASRPGQGGSPLHF	TGTGCCAGCAGGCCGGGACAGGGGGGATCACCCCTCCACTTT
TRBV28	.	TRBJ2-1	.	CASSADPNAQFF	TGTGCCAGCAGTGCCGACCCTAACGCGCAGTTCTTC
TRBV11-2	.	TRBJ2-7	TRBD1	CASSLRQGRQQYF	TGTGCCAGCAGCTTGCGACAGGGCCGCCAGCAGTACTTC
TRBV20-1	.	TRBJ1-1	.	CSARDFEAFF	TGCAGTGCTAGAGATTTTGAAGCTTTCTTT
TRBV5-1	.	TRBJ2-2	.	CASSLSPRNTGELFF	TGCGCCAGCAGCTTAAGTCCCAGAAACACCGGGGAGCTGTTTTTT
TRBV2	once	TRBJ2-1	.	CASSEVVTGNNEQFF	TGTGCCAGCAGTGAAGTGGTGACAGGCAACAATGAGCAGTTCTTC
TRBV18	.	TRBJ2-1	.	CASSSEDPKYNEQFF	TGTGCCAGCTCATCCGAGGATCCTAAGTACAATGAGCAGTTCTTC
TRBV28	few	TRBJ1-5	.	CASSLSALGGGNQPQHF	TGTGCCAGCAGTTTATCAGCGCTCGGAGGGGGGAATCAGCCCCAGCATTTT
TRBV2	.	TRBJ2-2	.	CASSEYHGRDTGELFF	TGTGCCAGCAGTGAATACCATGGACGGGACACCGGGGAGCTGTTTTTT
TRBV29-1	.	TRBJ2-1	.	CSTRGDNEQFF	TGCAGCACCAGGGGGGACAATGAGCAGTTCTTC
TRBV29-1	.	TRBJ1-1	.	CSVKEGGANTEAFF	TGCAGCGTTAAGGAGGGGGGCGCGAACACTGAAGCTTTCTTT
TRBV6-5	.	TRBJ1-2	TRBD1	CASSYLQGARAEGYTF	TGTGCCAGCAGTTACCTTCAGGGGGCCAGGGCGGAGGGCTACACCTTC
TRBV4-3	.	TRBJ2-5	.	CASSRGATNKETQYF	TGCGCCAGCAGCCGGGGGGCTACAAATAAAGAGACCCAGTACTTC
TRBV29-1	.	TRBJ2-3	.	CSADRETDTQYF	TGCAGCGCCGACCGGGAGACCGATACGCAGTATTTT
TRBV9	few	TRBJ2-3	.	CASSVQGSKGDTQYF	TGTGCCAGCAGCGTCCAAGGGAGCAAGGGCGATACGCAGTATTTT
TRBV30	.	TRBJ2-2	.	CAWNLNVLKNTGELFF	TGTGCCTGGAACCTAAACGTACTGAAGAACACCGGGGAGCTGTTTTTT
TRBV5-8	.	TRBJ1-4	.	CASSLAGGSKEKLFF	TGTGCCAGCAGCTTGGCGGGGGGGTCTAAGGAAAAACTGTTTTTT
TRBV5-1	.	TRBJ1-2	TRBD1	CASSPKGAGGYYGYTF	TGCGCCAGCAGCCCAAAAGGGGCAGGGGGATACTATGGCTACACCTTC
TRBV7-2	few	TRBJ1-3	.	CASSSNAGNGNTIYF	TGTGCCAGCAGCTCTAACGCAGGCAATGGAAACACCATATATTTT
TRBV2	.	TRBJ1-4	.	CASSLSEKLFF	TGTGCCAGCAGTTTAAGCGAAAAACTGTTTTTT
TRBV19	.	TRBJ1-4	.	CASSLRDGEKLFF	TGTGCCAGCAGCCTCCGGGACGGAGAAAAACTGTTTTTT
TRBV5-1	.	TRBJ1-1	.	CASSLEGRDKAFF	TGCGCCAGCAGCTTGGAGGGCAGGGATAAAGCTTTCTTT
TRBV7-8	.	TRBJ1-5	.	CASSLNVRGAGQPQHF	TGTGCCAGCAGCTTAAACGTCAGGGGTGCGGGTCAGCCCCAGCATTTT
TRBV7-2	.	TRBJ2-3	.	CASNQIRGDTQYF	TGTGCCAGCAACCAAATACGGGGAGATACGCAGTATTTT
TRBV19	.	TRBJ1-3	.	CAATGRQSGNTIYF	TGTGCCGCTACGGGACGCCAGTCTGGAAACACCATATATTTT
TRBV6-5	.	TRBJ1-6	.	CASSSLGSPLHF	TGTGCCAGCAGCTCCCTAGGATCACCCCTCCACTTT
TRBV5-6	.	TRBJ2-7	.	CASSVRRFYEQYF	TGTGCCAGCAGCGTCCGGAGATTCTACGAGCAGTACTTC
TRBV7-8	.	TRBJ1-5	.	CASSYRGDINQPQHF	TGTGCCAGCAGCTACCGAGGGGATATCAATCAGCCCCAGCATTTT
TRBV7-9	.	TRBJ1-1	.	CASSSKGPTEAFF	TGTGCCAGCAGCTCGAAGGGACCCACGGAAGCTTTCTTT
TRBV14	.	TRBJ2-5	.	CASSRVGRAETQYF	TGTGCCAGCAGCCGTGTTGGGCGGGCGGAGACCCAGTACTTC
TRBV23-1	.	TRBJ1-2	.	CASSLGGRHFCGYTF	TGCGCCAGCAGTCTAGGGGGACGACACTTTTGCGGCTACACCTTC
TRBV4-3	.	TRBJ2-2	.	CASSQVPDGELFF	TGCGCCAGCAGCCAAGTACCTGACGGGGAGCTGTTTTTT
TRBV7-2	.	TRBJ2-2	.	CASSSQGGAGELFF	TGTGCCAGCAGCTCCCAGGGGGGAGCCGGGGAGCTGTTTTTT
TRBV6-6	few	TRBJ1-2	.	CASSLEGGGYTF	TGTGCCAGCAGTTTGGAAGGCGGGGGCTACACCTTC
TRBV7-2	.	TRBJ2-5	.	CASSLLRETQYF	TGTGCCAGCAGCTTATTAAGAGAGACCCAGTACTTC
TRBV30	.	TRBJ1-5	.	CAWSILRGSNQPQHF	TGTGCCTGGAGTATACTCCGGGGCAGCAATCAGCCCCAGCATTTT
TRBV5-6	.	TRBJ1-4	TRBD1	CASSSAGTGANEKLFF	TGTGCCAGCAGCAGCGCCGGGACAGGGGCTAATGAAAAACTGTTTTTT
TRBV5-6	.	TRBJ1-2	.	CASSPQGRGYTF	TGTGCCAGCAGTCCCCAGGGGAGGGGCTACACCTTC
TRBV11-3	.	TRBJ1-1	.	CASSLGRSTEAFF	TGTGCCAGCAGCTTAGGGAGGAGTACTGAAGCTTTCTTT
TRBV6-1	once	TRBJ1-2	.	CASSERAYGYTF	TGTGCCAGCAGTGAAAGAGCCTATGGCTACACCTTC
TRBV5-1	.	TRBJ1-2	.	CASSLDPGSYGYTF	TGCGCCAGCAGCTTGGACCCAGGCAGCTATGGCTACACCTTC
TRBV7-9	.	TRBJ1-1	.	CASSSHLSPWESTEAFF	TGTGCCAGCAGCTCTCACCTTTCACCGTGGGAAAGCACTGAAGCTTTCTTT
TRBV28	few	TRBJ2-7	.	CASSFSGRGEYF	TGTGCCAGCAGTTTTTCCGGAAGGGGCGAGTACTTC
TRBV6-1	few	TRBJ1-2	TRBD1	CASSTGGNGYTF	TGTGCCAGCAGTACAGGGGGCAATGGCTACACCTTC
TRBV9	.	TRBJ1-2	.	CASSVAGHYGYTF	TGTGCCAGCAGCGTAGCAGGCCACTATGGCTACACCTTC
TRBV19	.	TRBJ2-1	TRBD2	CASSKTSVRLDEQFF	TGTGCCAGTAGTAAAACTAGCGTACGATTAGATGAGCAGTTCTTC